The 26 T cell receptor beta chains in this list originate from one sample, sequenced in a study of OX40 agonist ivuxolimab in advanced cancers. Libraries were built with the immunoSEQ multiplex PCR assay. Entries here come from immuneACCESS through TCRdb and include only in-frame sequences with V and J called. Some clones fail to appear in such tables; in the studies checked, an unresolved V gene covers under half of the shortfall, and the cause of the remainder is unknown. Across this sample there are 65,000 to 75,000 clones, with roughly nine tenths seen only once. The top ten clonotypes cover 3% to 4% of the sample. Sequenced material: CD4+ or CD8+ T cells sorted from blood, taken in a trial of the OX40 agonist ivuxolimab. These TCRs come from an adult with an advanced solid tumor such as melanoma, head and neck, liver or kidney cancer.

This clone was picked up a small number of times. The V gene is TRBV4-3, the J gene TRBJ2-3, with D possibly TRBD1 on 5 matching bases. This CDR3 comprises 18 residues. The germline V and J ends were trimmed by 4 bases and 0 bases, with 20 bases remaining between them. Germline CDR1 is LGHNA and CDR2 is YSLEER. This CDR3 reads CASSLQLPTDTSTDTQYF. DNA of the CDR3: TGCGCCAGCAGCCTTCAACTCCCGACAGATACTAGCACAGATACGCAGTATTTT.

This clone occurred a few times. The chain recombines TRBV4-3 with TRBJ2-2; D may be TRBD1 (5 bases). The CDR3 extends over 18 amino acids. Trimming left V 0 bases short and J 2 bases short, with 16 bases between. The germline V gene encodes CDR1 LGHNA and CDR2 YSLEER. CDR3 region: CASSQDPGRGGNTGELFF. Written as DNA, the CDR3 is TGCGCCAGCAGCCAAGACCCCGGAAGGGGTGGAAACACCGGGGAGCTGTTTTTT.

In its sample, this clone was seen once. The V gene is TRBV5-1, the J gene TRBJ2-1; 13 bases agree with TRBD2. Germline loops: CDR1 SGHRS, CDR2 YFSETQ. The CDR3 spans 15 residues. Unmatched junction bases numbered 4, after V lost 4 bases and J lost 6 bases. The CDR3 DNA is TGCGCCAGCAGCCCTCGACTAGCGGGAGGCAATGAGCAGTTCTTC. This gives the protein CASSPRLAGGNEQFF.

This chain connects TRBV6-5 to TRBJ2-7; TRBD1 or TRBD2 may be the D gene (6 bases each). The V end was cut by 2 bases, the J end by 3 bases, with 11 bases between. In germline, CDR1 is MNHEY, CDR2 SVGAGI. CDR3 size: 14 residues. CDR3 in amino acids: CASSYRGAGYEQYF. The CDR3 DNA sequence: TGTGCCAGCAGTTACAGGGGGGCCGGCTACGAGCAGTACTTC.

The V and J genes are TRBV6-6 and TRBJ2-7, with 7 positions matching TRBD2. The CDR3 consists of 14 residues. Trimming took 5 bases from V and 0 from J; bases not matched to a gene: 4. In germline, CDR1 is MNHNY, CDR2 SVGAGI (reference sequence). The CDR3 sequence: CASSTSDSSYEQYF. The CDR3 DNA follows: TGTGCCAGCAGTACTAGCGATAGCTCCTACGAGCAGTACTTC.

The chain employs TRBV6-5 and TRBJ2-4, with D possibly being TRBD1 or TRBD2 (5 bases each). The CDR3 runs 13 residues. CDR1 is MNHEY and CDR2 is SVGAGI in the germline V gene. V lost 4 bases and J lost 3, with 7 bases in between. As DNA, the CDR3 is TGTGCCAGCAGTTTGGGGGTCAAAAACATTCAGTACTTC. Amino acid sequence: CASSLGVKNIQYF.

To note about this clone: The junction and the germline gene differ at one end; a read error may be behind it. The gene calls are TRBV7-7 and TRBJ2-1; possible D gene TRBD2, 5 bases. Germline CDR1 is SSHAT and CDR2 is FNYEAQ (reference sequence). The CDR3 covers 15 residues. CDR3 bases: TGTGCTAGCAGCAAGGACCTCGCGGGCTACAATGAGCAGTTCTTC. This translates into CASSKDLAGYNEQFF.

The gene calls are TRBV7-2 and TRBJ1-2, with unresolved D. CDR1 SGHTA and CDR2 FQGNSA come from the germline V gene. The CDR3 contains 14 residues. The V and J ends lost 2 bases and 0 bases respectively, with 7 bases between them. DNA for the CDR3: TGTGCCAGCAGCTTAAATAAAGCTAACTATGGCTACACCTTC. As protein: CASSLNKANYGYTF.

This clone is a singleton in its sample. A junction end diverges from the germline sequence, so it may reflect a read error. The J gene is TRBJ2-3, the V gene TRBV27; D uncertain. The length of the CDR3 is 10 residues. Germline CDR1 MNHEY, CDR2 SMNVEV (reference sequence). The DNA of the CDR3 is TGTGCCATCATACATTCGGTTCTTCTTTTT. Protein: CAIIHSVLLF.

This clone was observed a few times. CDR3 region: CASSLTGAVGNQPQHF. CDR3 DNA sequence: TGTGCCAGCAGTTTAACTGGGGCGGTAGGCAATCAGCCCCAGCATTTT. The chain uses TRBV28 and TRBJ1-5, with a possible D match to TRBD1 (5 bases). This CDR3 contains 16 residues. The V end lost 2 bases, the J end lost 2 bases, and 13 bases lay between the germline ends. The germline V gene encodes CDR1 MDHEN and CDR2 SYDVKM.

The V call is TRBV15, the J call TRBJ2-7, with TRBD2 identical over 9 bases. The trim removed 0 bases at V and 2 bases at J, leaving 5 bases unmatched. The germline V gene has CDR1 LNHNV and CDR2 YYDKDF (reference sequence). The CDR3 is 16 residues long. The CDR3 region is CATSRDFSGRPYEQYF. The CDR3, as DNA: TGTGCCACCAGCAGAGATTTTAGCGGGAGACCCTACGAGCAGTACTTC.

The chain uses TRBV29-1 and TRBJ1-2; 7 bases match TRBD1. This CDR3 is built from 14 residues. With V trimmed by 6 bases and J by 4 bases, 11 bases remained unmatched. Per the germline V gene, CDR1 is SQVTM and CDR2 is ANQGSEA. CDR3: CSVDLQGNGYGYTF. The CDR3 DNA is TGCAGCGTGGATCTACAGGGGAATGGCTATGGCTACACCTTC.

The chain uses TRBV6-5 and TRBJ1-3; D might be TRBD1 (6 bases). V was cut by 6 bases and J by 8 bases, with 14 bases left in between. Germline assignment: CDR1 MNHEY and CDR2 SVGAGI. The CDR3 sequence is 13 residues long. The CDR3, as DNA: TGTGCCAGCAGCTTTAAGGGGGGAGACACCATATATTTT. Its translation: CASSFKGGDTIYF.

The CDR3 DNA reads as TGTGCCAGTAGGATGGGACAGAATCAGCCCCAGCATTTT. Amino acids: CASRMGQNQPQHF. The rearrangement joins TRBV19 to TRBJ1-5; the match to TRBD1 covers 7 bases. The germline CDR1 and CDR2 sequences are LNHDA and SQIVND (reference sequence). The CDR3 is 13 residues long. V shed 6 bases, J shed 4 bases, and the junction held 3 bases outside the gene matches.

The V and J genes are TRBV6-5 and TRBJ2-7; D is uncertain. The ends were cut back, 3 bases at V and 2 bases at J, with 14 bases in the middle. Germline CDR1 is MNHEY and CDR2 is SVGAGI. The CDR3 spans 15 residues. CDR3 sequence (DNA): TGTGCCAGCAGTTATGAGGCGGAGTTGGCCTACGAGCAGTACTTC. It is translated as CASSYEAELAYEQYF.

The gene calls are TRBV19 and TRBJ2-5; possibly TRBD2 for D (5 bases). Trimming cost V 5 bases and J 2 bases, with 18 bases left between them. CDR1 is LNHDA and CDR2 is SQIVND in the germline V gene (reference sequence). The CDR3 is made up of 16 amino acids. The CDR3 here is CASSLPGREGQETQYF. The DNA for the CDR3 is TGTGCCAGTAGTCTCCCCGGACGGGAAGGGCAAGAGACCCAGTACTTC.

The V gene is TRBV10-2, the J gene TRBJ1-5; 8 bases are shared with TRBD1. Germline loops: CDR1 WSHSY, CDR2 SAAADI. The CDR3 is 15 residues long. The V segment lost 2 bases and the J segment 4 bases; nucleotides outside the gene matches: 4. The CDR3 bases are TGCGCCAGCAGTGAGGGCAGGGGGCCTAATCAGCCCCAGCATTTT. It encodes CASSEGRGPNQPQHF.

The V gene is TRBV10-2, the J gene TRBJ2-3; D might be TRBD1 (6 bases). With 6 bases removed from V and 4 bases from J, the gap between germline ends came to 14 bases. The CDR3 runs 14 residues. Germline V gene sequence: CDR1 WSHSY, CDR2 SAAADI. CDR3 DNA: TGCGCCAGCAGGGAGCAGGGGCGCGCAGATACGCAGTATTTT. Amino acids: CASREQGRADTQYF.

The J gene is TRBJ2-3, the V gene TRBV7-3; D ambiguous. There are 13 residues in the CDR3. Trimming stripped 5 bases from V and 2 bases from J, with 8 bases between. The germline V gene encodes CDR1 SGHTA and CDR2 FQGTGA. This chain's CDR3 is CASSTVPTDTQYF. CDR3 DNA: TGTGCCAGCAGCACTGTTCCCACAGATACGCAGTATTTT.

The V and J genes are TRBV5-1 and TRBJ1-4, with a tentative D call TRBD1 (6 bases). CDR3 size: 14 residues. V lost 2 bases and J lost 12, with 17 bases in between. Germline CDR1 is SGHRS and CDR2 is YFSETQ. CDR3 DNA sequence: TGCGCCAGCAGCTTTTACAGCACGGAGGGGGAACTGTTTTTT. Translation: CASSFYSTEGELFF.

The J gene is TRBJ2-3, the V gene TRBV5-8; 11 bases are a match to TRBD2. The ends lost 5 bases at V and 3 bases at J; junction bases unmatched: 8. This CDR3 has 16 amino acids. Germline CDR1 reads SGHTS; CDR2 reads YDEGEE. The CDR3: CASRLPGTSGTDTQYF. CDR3 DNA: TGTGCCAGCAGGCTCCCCGGGACTAGCGGAACAGATACGCAGTATTTT.

This clone showed up just once. This chain links TRBV2 with TRBJ2-3; 8 positions match TRBD2. Losses at the gene ends were 8 bases for V and 4 bases for J; bases not matched to a gene: 5. CDR3 length: 13 amino acids. Germline lookup yields CDR1 SNHLY and CDR2 FYNNEI. CDR3 residues: CASWSGSADTQYF. The CDR3 nucleotides are TGTGCCAGCTGGAGCGGGAGTGCAGATACGCAGTATTTT.

This clone was recorded once. The chain uses TRBV6-5 and TRBJ1-2; D call uncertain. Germline V gives CDR1 MNHEY, CDR2 SVGAGI. The V and J ends lost 1 base and 4 bases respectively, with 7 bases between them. The length of the CDR3 is 13 residues. This chain's CDR3 is CASSYFEGYGYTF. The CDR3 DNA is TGTGCCAGCAGTTACTTCGAAGGCTATGGCTACACCTTC.

On this clone itself: Distinct nucleotide sequences in the sample also encode this CDR3. The chain links TRBV7-2 to TRBJ2-3, with TRBD2 identical over 9 bases. The CDR3 totals 15 residues. Trimming removed 1 base from V and 4 bases from J; junction bases left unmatched: 3. The V gene's germline CDR1 is SGHTA and CDR2 FQGNSA. In nucleotides, the CDR3 is TGTGCCAGCAGCTTAGTTGGCGGGAGGGCAGATACGCAGTATTTT. Translated, it gives CASSLVGGRADTQYF.

The sample holds a few counts of this clone. The V and J genes are TRBV5-4 and TRBJ2-7; D uncertain. The CDR3 loop spans 13 amino acids. CDR1 is SGHNT and CDR2 is YYREEE in the germline V gene (reference sequence). The germline V and J ends were trimmed by 0 bases and 5 bases, with 9 bases remaining between them. CDR3 sequence reads: CASSLDPSDEQYF. DNA for the CDR3: TGTGCCAGCAGCTTGGATCCTAGTGACGAGCAGTACTTC.

The V call is TRBV7-3, the J call TRBJ2-1; tentatively, D is TRBD2 (6 bases). This CDR3 region has 15 residues. In germline, CDR1 is SGHTA, CDR2 FQGTGA. Deletions cut 6 bases from V and 0 bases from J, with 12 bases between. The CDR3 loop is CASSSSASSYNEQFF. In DNA, the CDR3 is TGTGCCAGCAGTTCTAGCGCTAGCTCCTACAATGAGCAGTTCTTC.